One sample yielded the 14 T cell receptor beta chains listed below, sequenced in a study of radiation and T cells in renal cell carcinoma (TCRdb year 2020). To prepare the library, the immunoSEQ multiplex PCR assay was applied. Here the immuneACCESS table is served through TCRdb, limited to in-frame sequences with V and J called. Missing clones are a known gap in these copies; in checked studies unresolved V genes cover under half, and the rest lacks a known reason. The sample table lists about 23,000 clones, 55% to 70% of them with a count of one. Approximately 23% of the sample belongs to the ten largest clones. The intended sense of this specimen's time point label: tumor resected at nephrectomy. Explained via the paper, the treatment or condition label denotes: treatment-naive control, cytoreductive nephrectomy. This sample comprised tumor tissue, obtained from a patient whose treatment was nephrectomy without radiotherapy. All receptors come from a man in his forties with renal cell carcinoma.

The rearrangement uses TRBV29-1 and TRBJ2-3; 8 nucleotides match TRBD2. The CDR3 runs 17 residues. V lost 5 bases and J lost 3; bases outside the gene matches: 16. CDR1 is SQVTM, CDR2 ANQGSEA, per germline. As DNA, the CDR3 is TGCAGCGTTCTCCCCTCAACCGGGACTAGGGGAACAGATACGCAGTATTTT. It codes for CSVLPSTGTRGTDTQYF.

CDR3 residues: CAIQKGADNQPQHF. As DNA, the CDR3 is TGTGCCATCCAAAAAGGGGCGGACAATCAGCCCCAGCATTTT. This chain connects TRBV10-3 to TRBJ1-5; perhaps TRBD1 as D (5 bases). The V gene's germline CDR1 is ENHRY and CDR2 SYGVKD. The CDR3 spans 14 residues. The V end lost 8 bases, the J end lost 3 bases, and 14 bases lay between the germline ends.

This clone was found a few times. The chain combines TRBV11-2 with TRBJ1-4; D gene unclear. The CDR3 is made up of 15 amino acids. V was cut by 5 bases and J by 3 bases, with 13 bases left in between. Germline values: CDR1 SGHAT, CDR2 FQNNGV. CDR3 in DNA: TGTGCCAGCAGCAGATACGAGGGAGCTAATGAAAAACTGTTTTTT. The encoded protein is CASSRYEGANEKLFF.

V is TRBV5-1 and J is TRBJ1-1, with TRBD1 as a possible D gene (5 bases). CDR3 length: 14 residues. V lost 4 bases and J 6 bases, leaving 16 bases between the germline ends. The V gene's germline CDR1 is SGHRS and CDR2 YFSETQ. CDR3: CASSGGQSWAEAFF. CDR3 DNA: TGCGCCAGCAGCGGTGGACAATCTTGGGCTGAAGCTTTCTTT.

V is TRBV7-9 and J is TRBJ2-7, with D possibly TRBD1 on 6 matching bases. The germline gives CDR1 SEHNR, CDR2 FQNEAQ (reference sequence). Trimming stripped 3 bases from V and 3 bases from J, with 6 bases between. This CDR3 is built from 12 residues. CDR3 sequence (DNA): TGTGCCAGCAGCTTGACAGGCTACGAGCAGTACTTC. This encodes CASSLTGYEQYF.

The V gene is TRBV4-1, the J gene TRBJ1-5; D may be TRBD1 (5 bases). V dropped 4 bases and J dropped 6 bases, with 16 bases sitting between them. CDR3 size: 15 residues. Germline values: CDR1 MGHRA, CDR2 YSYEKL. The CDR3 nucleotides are TGCGCCAGCAGCCGGACGATGGATCAGGGTCAGCCCCAGCATTTT. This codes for CASSRTMDQGQPQHF.

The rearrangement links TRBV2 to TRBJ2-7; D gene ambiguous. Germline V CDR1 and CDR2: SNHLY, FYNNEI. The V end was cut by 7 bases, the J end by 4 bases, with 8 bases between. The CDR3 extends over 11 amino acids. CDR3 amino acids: CASKISYEQYV. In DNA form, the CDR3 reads TGTGCCAGCAAAATTTCTTACGAGCAGTACGTC.

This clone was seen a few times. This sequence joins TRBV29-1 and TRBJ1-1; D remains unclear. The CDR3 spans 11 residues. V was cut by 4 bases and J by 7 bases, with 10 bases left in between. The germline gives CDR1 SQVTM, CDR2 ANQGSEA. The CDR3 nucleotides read TGCAGCGTTGCTCGTATAAGTGAAGCTTTCTTT. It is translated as CSVARISEAFF.

The CDR3: CASSLITDTEAFF. In DNA form, the CDR3 reads TGTGCCAGCAGCTTGATAACGGACACTGAAGCTTTCTTT. J is TRBJ1-1 and V is TRBV5-6, with D unclear. This CDR3 spans 13 amino acids. Between the trimmed V and J ends, which lost 1 base and 3 bases, there was a span of 7 bases. Germline V CDR1 and CDR2: SGHDT, YYEEEE.

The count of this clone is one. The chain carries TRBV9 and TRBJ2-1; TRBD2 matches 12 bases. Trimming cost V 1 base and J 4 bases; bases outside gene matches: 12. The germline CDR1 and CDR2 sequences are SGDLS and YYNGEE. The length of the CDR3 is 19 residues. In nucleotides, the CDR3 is TGTGCCAGCAGCGTACGGGGACTAGCGGGTCCAAGAGAATACAATGAGCAGTTCTTC. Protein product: CASSVRGLAGPREYNEQFF.

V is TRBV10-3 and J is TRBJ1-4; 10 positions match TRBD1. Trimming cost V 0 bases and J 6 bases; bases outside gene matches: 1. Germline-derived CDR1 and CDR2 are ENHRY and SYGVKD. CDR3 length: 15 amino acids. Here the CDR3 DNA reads TGTGCCATCAGTGAGTCGGGGACAGGGGATGAAAAACTGTTTTTT. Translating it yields CAISESGTGDEKLFF.

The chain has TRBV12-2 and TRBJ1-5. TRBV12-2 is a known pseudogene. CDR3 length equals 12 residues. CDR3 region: CASRLDRQPQHF. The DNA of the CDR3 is TGTGCAAGTCGCTTAGATCGTCAGCCCCAGCATTTT.

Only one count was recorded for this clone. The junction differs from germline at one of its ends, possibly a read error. The CDR3 sequence: CASSSGRPLAF. CDR3 nucleotides: TGTGCCAGCAGCTCGGGACGACCACTGGCCTTC. This chain links TRBV5-6 with TRBJ1-2, with D perhaps TRBD1 (5 bases). This CDR3 has 11 amino acids. From germline, CDR1 is SGHDT and CDR2 YYEEEE.

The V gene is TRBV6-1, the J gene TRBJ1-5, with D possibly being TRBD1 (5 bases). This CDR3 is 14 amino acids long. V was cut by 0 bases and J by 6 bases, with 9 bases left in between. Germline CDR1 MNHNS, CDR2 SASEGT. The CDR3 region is CASSEAGGAQPQHF. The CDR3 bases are TGTGCCAGCAGTGAAGCTGGGGGTGCTCAGCCCCAGCATTTT.